One T cell receptor (beta chain) is described in this entry. This clone's antigen is unknown. No quality values exist for individual bases; no much larger clone is one base distant. The collaborating institutions used their own protocols to collect whole blood in K2EDTA tubes. For TCRbeta analysis, collaborators shipped samples in one of three forms: frozen whole blood, isolated PBMCs, or DNA extracted from either of those sample types. The sample is drawn from a study of blood T cell repertoires in COVID-19 (dated by TCRdb to 2020 to 2022). For the wider study: The collaborator samples originated in the United States, Italy and Spain and spanned the acute and convalescent phases of COVID-19. The dataset comprised deeply sampled blood TCRbeta repertoires from subjects exposed to, actively infected with, or recovered from COVID-19. The samples were drawn from two sources: the first 160 participants of the ongoing ImmuneRACE study, and over 1,000 subjects contributed by 6 global collaborators. The repertoires were made available in a free public database intended to serve as a resource for research on the immune response to SARS-CoV-2. The prospective study material was composed of cDNA or gDNA derived from T cells, B-cell-depleted T cells, or PBMCs. A de-identified subject ID, COVID-19 status, age in years and sex were almost always included in the sample metadata. Where available, HLA class I and class II types were obtained from metadata supplied by the sample provider rather than from assay-based typing.

CDR1 and CDR2 are read off the germline V gene as SGHRS and YFSETQ. Deletion took 4 bases off V and 6 bases off J, with a span of 19 bases between the germline ends. Reading from cysteine to phenylalanine, the CDR3 counts 15 amino acids. Only the CDR3 part of the read is kept: 45 bases, read in frame from the first base. The immunoSEQ Assay, a bias-controlled multiplex PCR, was used to amplify TCRbeta CDR3 regions from genomic DNA. The authors' pipeline ran thus. Nucleated cell counts per sample were estimated from amplification of reference gene primers within the assay. To quantify the absolute abundance of each unique TCRbeta CDR3 rearrangement, sequence reads were collapsed and filtered. Productive Simpson clonality was computed per sample as the square root of Simpson's diversity index over productive rearrangements. Entries here come from immuneACCESS through TCRdb and include only in-frame sequences with V and J called. Some clones fail to appear in such tables; in the studies checked, an unresolved V gene covers under half of the shortfall, and the cause of the remainder is unknown. Clone size and the V and J calls come from that table; the DNA yielded D and trimming. The sample table records about 44,000 clones; 84% of these occur just once. 35% to 50% of the sample is in the top ten clones.

What the research found in general, with its limitations: How much clinical and demographic metadata was included differed by source and by participant, and the metadata was provided uncurated.

The clonotype was recovered from a human donor in a cohort sampled during active COVID-19. Sample: peripheral blood. The rearranged chain carries TRBV5-1 and TRBJ1-1; tentative D gene TRBD1, with 5 bases matching. The CDR3 in this case is CASSRGGGEQPEAFF. The nucleotides read TGCGCCAGCAGCAGGGGCGGGGGTGAGCAGCCTGAAGCTTTCTTT.